These T cell receptor beta chains were read from a single sample in a study of T cells after posttransplantation cyclophosphamide. Using immunoSEQ multiplex PCR, the repertoire was profiled, and TCRdb retains in-frame clones only, with some absent. Observed in the sample are about 14,000 clones, none of them singletons. The sample was PBMCs, taken more than 950 days after allogeneic stem cell transplant with posttransplant cyclophosphamide. The receptor source for this set is a female patient between 40 and 50 years old who received an allogeneic stem cell transplant from a related donor, was CMV-positive, and had no GVHD. The graft donor may be the source of some T cells. The CDR3 runs from the conserved cysteine through the conserved F or W. Fields, in order: D gene, clone size, J gene, V gene, CDR3 DNA, CDR3 protein. A D gene is named only where the DNA matches it firmly. Only part of the rows carry a size: once, few, many, or a class if the clone is expanded.

d_call: .
clone_size: .
j_call: TRBJ2-3
v_call: TRBV7-7
cdr3_nt: TGTGCCAGCAGCTATTCACAGGATACTACTAGCACAGATACGCAGTATTTT
cdr3_aa: CASSYSQDTTSTDTQYF

d_call: TRBD1
clone_size: few
j_call: TRBJ1-1
v_call: TRBV27
cdr3_nt: TGTGCCAGCAGCATCATACAGAGGACAGGGGGCACTGAAGCTTTCTTT
cdr3_aa: CASSIIQRTGGTEAFF

d_call: TRBD2
clone_size: many
j_call: TRBJ2-5
v_call: TRBV19
cdr3_nt: TGTGCCAGTAGCCGGGGACTAGCGGGGTGGGAGACCCAGTACTTC
cdr3_aa: CASSRGLAGWETQYF

d_call: .
clone_size: .
j_call: TRBJ1-1
v_call: TRBV5-5
cdr3_nt: TGTGCCAGCAGCTTGTCGGGGACTGAAGCTTTCTTT
cdr3_aa: CASSLSGTEAFF

d_call: .
clone_size: many
j_call: TRBJ1-1
v_call: TRBV5-4
cdr3_nt: TGTGCCAGCAGCTTAGGAGAGGTTGAAGCTTTCTTT
cdr3_aa: CASSLGEVEAFF

d_call: TRBD2
clone_size: few
j_call: TRBJ2-5
v_call: TRBV7-2
cdr3_nt: TGTGACAGCAGCGGAAAGTTCGGACTAGCCACGGCCCAGTACTTC
cdr3_aa: CDSSGKFGLATAQYF

d_call: TRBD1
clone_size: .
j_call: TRBJ1-2
v_call: TRBV19
cdr3_nt: TGTGCCAGTAGTACGGGACAGGGAGCTTATGATAACTATGGCTACACCTTC
cdr3_aa: CASSTGQGAYDNYGYTF

d_call: .
clone_size: few
j_call: TRBJ1-2
v_call: TRBV4-1
cdr3_nt: TGCGCCAGCAGTCGCGGCGGGGCTGGCTATGGCTACACCTTC
cdr3_aa: CASSRGGAGYGYTF

d_call: TRBD1
clone_size: many
j_call: TRBJ2-7
v_call: TRBV11-1
cdr3_nt: TGTGCCAGCAGCCTTGGGACAGGGGGCGGCGAGCAGTACTTC
cdr3_aa: CASSLGTGGGEQYF

d_call: TRBD1
clone_size: medium-sized
j_call: TRBJ1-5
v_call: TRBV19
cdr3_nt: TGTGCCAGTAGCCCGACGGGACAGGATTCTCAGCCCCAGCATTTT
cdr3_aa: CASSPTGQDSQPQHF

d_call: .
clone_size: .
j_call: TRBJ1-5
v_call: TRBV6-5
cdr3_nt: TGTGCCAGCAGCCCTACAGGTTTGGTCAGTCAGCCCCAGCATTTT
cdr3_aa: CASSPTGLVSQPQHF

d_call: TRBD1
clone_size: many
j_call: TRBJ1-1
v_call: TRBV7-8
cdr3_nt: TGTGCCAGCAGCTTAGCGCTGCGACAGGGTAGGAGCACTGAAGCTTTCTTT
cdr3_aa: CASSLALRQGRSTEAFF

d_call: TRBD1
clone_size: few
j_call: TRBJ1-5
v_call: TRBV18
cdr3_nt: TGTGCCAGCTCACCTACGACAGGGGAGGGTCAGCCCCAGCATTTT
cdr3_aa: CASSPTTGEGQPQHF

d_call: TRBD1
clone_size: few
j_call: TRBJ1-1
v_call: TRBV5-1
cdr3_nt: TGCGCCAGCAGCTTGGAGTTCAGGGGGCAATTCAACACTGAAGCTTTCTTT
cdr3_aa: CASSLEFRGQFNTEAFF

d_call: .
clone_size: many
j_call: TRBJ1-3
v_call: TRBV5-4
cdr3_nt: TGTGCCAGCAGCTTGGAATTGAGGGCCGCTGGAAACACCATATATTTT
cdr3_aa: CASSLELRAAGNTIYF

d_call: TRBD1
clone_size: many
j_call: TRBJ2-1
v_call: TRBV28
cdr3_nt: TGTGCCAGCACCCTGCCAACGACAGGGGGAAAGCAGTTCTTC
cdr3_aa: CASTLPTTGGKQFF

d_call: .
clone_size: few
j_call: TRBJ2-3
v_call: TRBV7-8
cdr3_nt: TGTGCCAGCAGCTTAGTAGTTTCCAACACAGATACGCAGTATTTT
cdr3_aa: CASSLVVSNTDTQYF

d_call: .
clone_size: many
j_call: TRBJ1-3
v_call: TRBV18
cdr3_nt: TGTGCCAGCTCACCCGCAGGGGCTGGAAACACCATATATTTT
cdr3_aa: CASSPAGAGNTIYF

d_call: .
clone_size: .
j_call: TRBJ1-5
v_call: TRBV7-9
cdr3_nt: TGTGCCAGCAGCTTACCTAATAGCAATCAGCCCCAGCATTTT
cdr3_aa: CASSLPNSNQPQHF

d_call: .
clone_size: many
j_call: TRBJ2-3
v_call: TRBV21-1
cdr3_nt: TGTGCCAGCAGCAAAGGAGCTAGCAGCACTAGCACAGATACGCAGTATTTT
cdr3_aa: CASSKGASSTSTDTQYF

d_call: .
clone_size: many
j_call: TRBJ2-1
v_call: TRBV4-1
cdr3_nt: TGCGCCAGCAGCCAAGTTGAAAGGGGGTTCGGAGAGCAGTTCTTC
cdr3_aa: CASSQVERGFGEQFF

d_call: .
clone_size: many
j_call: TRBJ1-6
v_call: TRBV11-2
cdr3_nt: TGTGCCAGCAGCTTCCCAGGGTTTGGCTCACCCCTCCACTTT
cdr3_aa: CASSFPGFGSPLHF

d_call: .
clone_size: many
j_call: TRBJ2-7
v_call: TRBV19
cdr3_nt: TGTGCCAGTAGTATCCAGGAAAGCTCCTACGAGCAGTACTTC
cdr3_aa: CASSIQESSYEQYF

d_call: TRBD1
clone_size: .
j_call: TRBJ2-3
v_call: TRBV7-9
cdr3_nt: TGTGCCAGCAATCCATCCGGGACAGGGGGGGATACGCAGTATTTT
cdr3_aa: CASNPSGTGGDTQYF

d_call: .
clone_size: many
j_call: TRBJ2-3
v_call: TRBV11-2
cdr3_nt: TGTGCCAGCAGCCCCTTATCCAGGAGGCTAGGAAGGGATACGCAGTATTTT
cdr3_aa: CASSPLSRRLGRDTQYF

d_call: .
clone_size: few
j_call: TRBJ1-2
v_call: TRBV19
cdr3_nt: TGTGCCAGTAGTATAGGGCAGACTTATGGCTACACCTTC
cdr3_aa: CASSIGQTYGYTF

d_call: TRBD2
clone_size: many
j_call: TRBJ2-7
v_call: TRBV19
cdr3_nt: TGTGCCAGTCAGCAGACTAGCGGCTACGAGCAGTACTTC
cdr3_aa: CASQQTSGYEQYF

d_call: TRBD1
clone_size: many
j_call: TRBJ1-5
v_call: TRBV7-2
cdr3_nt: TGTGCCAGCAGCCCCCTGGGACAGGGATCTCGCAATCAGCCCCAGCATTTT
cdr3_aa: CASSPLGQGSRNQPQHF

d_call: TRBD1
clone_size: many
j_call: TRBJ2-7
v_call: TRBV29-1
cdr3_nt: TGCAGCGTCACGGACAGGGAACCCTACGAGCAGTACTTC
cdr3_aa: CSVTDREPYEQYF

d_call: .
clone_size: many
j_call: TRBJ2-1
v_call: TRBV6-6
cdr3_nt: TGTGCCAGCAGTTACGGGGCTGGTGAGCAGTTCTTC
cdr3_aa: CASSYGAGEQFF

d_call: .
clone_size: many
j_call: TRBJ1-5
v_call: TRBV9
cdr3_nt: TGTGCCAGCAGCGTAGGGCCAGAATCGGGTCAGCCCCAGCATTTT
cdr3_aa: CASSVGPESGQPQHF

d_call: .
clone_size: few
j_call: TRBJ1-5
v_call: TRBV7-6
cdr3_nt: TGTGCCAGCAGCTCGAGGTTGGGTTCGGATCAGCCCCAGCATTTT
cdr3_aa: CASSSRLGSDQPQHF

d_call: .
clone_size: many
j_call: TRBJ1-3
v_call: TRBV4-2
cdr3_nt: TGTGCCAGCAGCCAAGACCCAGGGGAAGGAAACACCATATATTTT
cdr3_aa: CASSQDPGEGNTIYF

d_call: .
clone_size: many
j_call: TRBJ1-3
v_call: TRBV5-1
cdr3_nt: TGCGCCAGCAGCGGCCTCGCGCGGGGGGCCTCTGGAAACACCATATATTTT
cdr3_aa: CASSGLARGASGNTIYF

d_call: TRBD1
clone_size: .
j_call: TRBJ2-5
v_call: TRBV7-9
cdr3_nt: TGTGCCAGCAGCATCAGGGGGAGTGGAGAGACCCAGTACTTC
cdr3_aa: CASSIRGSGETQYF

d_call: TRBD1
clone_size: many
j_call: TRBJ2-5
v_call: TRBV5-4
cdr3_nt: TGTGCCAGCAGCTGGGCCGACAGGGGCCTAGGGGGAGAGACCCAGTACTTC
cdr3_aa: CASSWADRGLGGETQYF

d_call: TRBD1
clone_size: many
j_call: TRBJ2-7
v_call: TRBV5-4
cdr3_nt: TGTGCCAGCAGCTTTGGGACAGCGCCCTCCTACGAGCAGTACTTC
cdr3_aa: CASSFGTAPSYEQYF

d_call: .
clone_size: many
j_call: TRBJ2-2
v_call: TRBV5-8
cdr3_nt: TGTGCCAGCAGCTTGGCCAGCGTTACACGGGTTATAATTACCGGGGAGCTGTTTTTT
cdr3_aa: CASSLASVTRVIITGELFF

d_call: .
clone_size: many
j_call: TRBJ2-3
v_call: TRBV6-1
cdr3_nt: TGTGCCAGCGGTAGGGGTACTAGCACAGATACGCAGTATTTT
cdr3_aa: CASGRGTSTDTQYF

d_call: .
clone_size: many
j_call: TRBJ1-2
v_call: TRBV9
cdr3_nt: TGTGCCAGCAGCTCCCTTGGAGTGAGCTATGGCTACACCTTC
cdr3_aa: CASSSLGVSYGYTF

d_call: TRBD1
clone_size: many
j_call: TRBJ2-5
v_call: TRBV6-6
cdr3_nt: TGTGCCAGCAGTTACCGACAGGGAAGGGGAGAGACCCAGTACTTC
cdr3_aa: CASSYRQGRGETQYF

d_call: TRBD1
clone_size: few
j_call: TRBJ1-6
v_call: TRBV7-8
cdr3_nt: TGTGCCAGCAGCTCCGGGACAGATAATTCACCCCTCCACTTT
cdr3_aa: CASSSGTDNSPLHF

d_call: .
clone_size: many
j_call: TRBJ1-5
v_call: TRBV27
cdr3_nt: TGTGCCAGCAGTTTATCAGGCCCCGGGGGAAGCAATCAGCCCCAGCATTTT
cdr3_aa: CASSLSGPGGSNQPQHF

d_call: .
clone_size: .
j_call: TRBJ1-2
v_call: TRBV9
cdr3_nt: TGTGCCAGCAGCCGAGGAGGGGCACAAATAGGTCTTCAGGGCTACACCTTC
cdr3_aa: CASSRGGAQIGLQGYTF

d_call: TRBD2
clone_size: many
j_call: TRBJ2-1
v_call: TRBV2
cdr3_nt: TGTGCCAGCAGAACCGGGACTAGCGGGGGGACGGGATCCTACAATGAGCAGTTCTTC
cdr3_aa: CASRTGTSGGTGSYNEQFF

d_call: .
clone_size: .
j_call: TRBJ1-5
v_call: TRBV12-5
cdr3_nt: TGTGCTAGTGTCTGGGGGCAGGGAAATCAGCCCCAGCATTTT
cdr3_aa: CASVWGQGNQPQHF

d_call: .
clone_size: .
j_call: TRBJ1-6
v_call: TRBV4-2
cdr3_nt: TGTGCCAGCAGCCAAGTCGACAGGCCCAATAATTCACCCCTCCACTTT
cdr3_aa: CASSQVDRPNNSPLHF

d_call: TRBD2
clone_size: few
j_call: TRBJ2-5
v_call: TRBV10-1
cdr3_nt: TGCGCCAGCACCGGGACTAGCGGGACAGAGGCCCAGTACTTC
cdr3_aa: CASTGTSGTEAQYF

d_call: TRBD2
clone_size: many
j_call: TRBJ2-1
v_call: TRBV13
cdr3_nt: TGTGCCAGCAGCTCCTCTGAGCGGGGGGGCTATGAGCAGTTCTTC
cdr3_aa: CASSSSERGGYEQFF

d_call: TRBD1
clone_size: few
j_call: TRBJ1-6
v_call: TRBV14
cdr3_nt: TGTGCCAGCAGACAACGGACAGGGGGCTATAATTCACCCCTCCACTTT
cdr3_aa: CASRQRTGGYNSPLHF

d_call: TRBD2
clone_size: many
j_call: TRBJ2-1
v_call: TRBV6-5
cdr3_nt: TGTGCCAGCAGTTATCGTACAATAGCGGGGAAGAGGTTCTTC
cdr3_aa: CASSYRTIAGKRFF

d_call: TRBD1
clone_size: few
j_call: TRBJ2-7
v_call: TRBV11-3
cdr3_nt: TGTGCCAGCAGCTTACAGGGGGCGTTCAACGAGCAGTACTTC
cdr3_aa: CASSLQGAFNEQYF

d_call: TRBD2
clone_size: many
j_call: TRBJ2-3
v_call: TRBV7-3
cdr3_nt: TGTGCCAGCAGCTTAACTAGCGGGGGATTTCCAGATACGCAGTATTTT
cdr3_aa: CASSLTSGGFPDTQYF

d_call: .
clone_size: many
j_call: TRBJ2-3
v_call: TRBV29-1
cdr3_nt: TGCAGCGTTGACCGGCGGGTCACAGATACGCAGTATTTT
cdr3_aa: CSVDRRVTDTQYF